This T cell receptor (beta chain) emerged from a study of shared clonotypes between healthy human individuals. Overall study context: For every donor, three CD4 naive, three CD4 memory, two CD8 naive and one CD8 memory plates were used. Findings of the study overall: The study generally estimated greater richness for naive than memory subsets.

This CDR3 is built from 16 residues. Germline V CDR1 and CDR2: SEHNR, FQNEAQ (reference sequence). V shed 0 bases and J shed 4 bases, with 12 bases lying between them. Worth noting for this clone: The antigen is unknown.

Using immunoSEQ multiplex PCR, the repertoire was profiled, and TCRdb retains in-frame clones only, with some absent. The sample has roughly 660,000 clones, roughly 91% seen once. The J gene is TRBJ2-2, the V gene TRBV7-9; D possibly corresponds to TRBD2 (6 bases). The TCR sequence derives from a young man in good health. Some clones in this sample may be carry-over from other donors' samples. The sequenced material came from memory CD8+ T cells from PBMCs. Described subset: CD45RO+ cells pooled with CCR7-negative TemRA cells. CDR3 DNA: TGTGCCAGCAGCTTAGCGCTAGGAGGGGTCACCGGGGAGCTGTTTTTT. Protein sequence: CASSLALGGVTGELFF.